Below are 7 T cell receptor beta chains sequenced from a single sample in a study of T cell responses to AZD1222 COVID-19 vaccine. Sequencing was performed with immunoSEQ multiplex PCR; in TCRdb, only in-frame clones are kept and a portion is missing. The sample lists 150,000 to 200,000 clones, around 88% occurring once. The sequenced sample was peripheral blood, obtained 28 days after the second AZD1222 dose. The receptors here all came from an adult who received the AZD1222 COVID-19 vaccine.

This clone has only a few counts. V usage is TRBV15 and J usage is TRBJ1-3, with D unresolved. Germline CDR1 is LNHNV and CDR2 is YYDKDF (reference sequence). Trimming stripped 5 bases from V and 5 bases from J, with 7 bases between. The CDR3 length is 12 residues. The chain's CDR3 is CATSYNRNTIYF. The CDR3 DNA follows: TGTGCCACCAGCTACAACCGAAACACCATATATTTT.

This CDR3 reads CASSPRQIYQETQYF. CDR3 coding DNA: TGTGCCAGCAGCCCGAGACAGATTTACCAAGAGACCCAGTACTTC. The genes are TRBV7-2 and TRBJ2-5; a possible D gene is TRBD1 (5 bases). V gave up 5 bases and J gave up 0 bases, with 13 bases separating them. CDR1 SGHTA and CDR2 FQGNSA come from the germline V gene. The CDR3 extends over 15 amino acids.

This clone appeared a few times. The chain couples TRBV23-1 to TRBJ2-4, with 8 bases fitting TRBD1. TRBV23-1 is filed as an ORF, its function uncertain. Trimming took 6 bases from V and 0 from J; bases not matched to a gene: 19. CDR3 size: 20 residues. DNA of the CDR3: TGCGCCAGCAGGGGAGACTTGACAGGGGATGGCGGGGTAGCCAAAAACATTCAGTACTTC. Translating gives CASRGDLTGDGGVAKNIQYF.

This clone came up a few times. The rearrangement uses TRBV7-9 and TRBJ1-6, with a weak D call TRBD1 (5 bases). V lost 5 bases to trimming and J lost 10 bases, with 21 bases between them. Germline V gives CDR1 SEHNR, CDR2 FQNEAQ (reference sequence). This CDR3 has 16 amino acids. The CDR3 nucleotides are TGTGCCAGCAGCGCCCCGGGGCAGGCCATGGGGTCACCCCTCCACTTT. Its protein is CASSAPGQAMGSPLHF.

The CDR3 DNA reads TGCAGCGTTGCTTGGGGTCGGCGGGGCTACACCTTC. Translating gives CSVAWGRRGYTF. The chain uses TRBV29-1 and TRBJ1-2; D not certain. V was pared by 4 bases and J by 8 bases, with 14 bases between. Looked up from germline, CDR1 is SQVTM and CDR2 is ANQGSEA. This CDR3 has 12 amino acids.

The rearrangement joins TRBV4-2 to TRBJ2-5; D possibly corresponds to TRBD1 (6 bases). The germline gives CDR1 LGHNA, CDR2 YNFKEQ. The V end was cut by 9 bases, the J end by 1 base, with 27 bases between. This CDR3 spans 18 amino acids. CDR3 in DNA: TGTGCCAGGAGTGAGGCGCGGGCGGATATCAGGGGCCAAGAGACCCAGTACTTC. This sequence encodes CARSEARADIRGQETQYF.

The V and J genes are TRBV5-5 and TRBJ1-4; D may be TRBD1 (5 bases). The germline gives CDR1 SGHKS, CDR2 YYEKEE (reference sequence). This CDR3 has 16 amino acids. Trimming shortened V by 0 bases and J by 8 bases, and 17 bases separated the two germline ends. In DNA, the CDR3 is TGTGCCAGCAGCTTGGGGGCAGGGAGTTATGGAGAAAAACTGTTTTTT. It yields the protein CASSLGAGSYGEKLFF. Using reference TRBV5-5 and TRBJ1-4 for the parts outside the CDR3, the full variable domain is DAGVTQSPTHLIKTRGQQVTLRCSPISGHKSVSWYQQVLGQGPQFIFQYYEKEERGRGNFPDRFSARQFPNYSSELNVNALLLGDSALYLCASSLGAGSYGEKLFFGSGTQLSVL.